One sample yielded the 11 T cell receptor beta chains listed below, sequenced in a study of cytotoxic CD8 clonotypes in ibrutinib-treated CLL. The protocol was immunoSEQ multiplex PCR, while the TCRdb copy is restricted to in-frame clones and leaves out a portion. Of about 200,000 clones listed, 55% to 85% were seen once; the top ten hold 10% to 15%. The specimen comprised PBMCs, sampled after 24 months of ibrutinib treatment. These receptors came from a human donor with chronic lymphocytic leukemia.

V usage is TRBV25-1 and J usage is TRBJ2-4; no clear D gene. Trimming removed 6 bases from V and 0 bases from J, with 15 bases in between. The CDR3 consists of 16 residues. Germline CDR1 reads MGHDK; CDR2 reads SYGVNS. CDR3 nucleotides: TGTGCCAGCAGGGGTCCGGGCCCCCTAGCCAAAAACATTCAGTACTTC. Translation gives CASRGPGPLAKNIQYF.

The chain couples TRBV5-1 to TRBJ2-3; tentatively, D is TRBD1 or TRBD2 (5 bases each). From germline, CDR1 is SGHRS and CDR2 YFSETQ. The CDR3 has 13 amino acids. V dropped 4 bases and J dropped 4 bases, with 10 bases sitting between them. The DNA of the CDR3 is TGCGCCAGCAGCATGACGGGGCCAGATACGCAGTATTTT. Protein sequence: CASSMTGPDTQYF.

The chain has TRBV18 and TRBJ2-4; 9 bases are shared with TRBD1. The CDR3 is made up of 15 amino acids. V shed 3 bases and J 12 bases; nucleotides not matched to a gene: 12. Germline V gene sequence: CDR1 KGHSH, CDR2 LQKENI. CDR3 nucleotide sequence: TGTGCCAGCTCACCGGCGGGACAGGGAGAGATCGCTCAGTACTTC. Its translation is CASSPAGQGEIAQYF.

The rearrangement links TRBV28 to TRBJ1-1, with 7 positions matching TRBD1. J lost 6 bases, V lost 5 bases, and 6 bases had no gene match. Germline assignment: CDR1 MDHEN and CDR2 SYDVKM. The CDR3 is 13 amino acids. DNA for the CDR3: TGTGCCAGCAGTGTGGGACAGCCTCCTGAAGCTTTCTTT. Translated: CASSVGQPPEAFF.

This clone was detected only a few times. The rearrangement links TRBV6-1 to TRBJ2-2; tentative D call: TRBD1 (6 bases). Germline assignment: CDR1 MNHNS and CDR2 SASEGT. This CDR3 spans 14 amino acids. Trimming shortened V by 4 bases and J by 4 bases, and 10 bases separated the two germline ends. CDR3 bases: TGTGCCAGCAGTGTTCCGGACAGCACCGGGGAGCTGTTTTTT. It encodes CASSVPDSTGELFF.

In its sample, this clone was seen a few times. V and J are TRBV6-1 and TRBJ1-1; TRBD1 is a possible D gene (5 bases). Germline V gene data show CDR1 as MNHNS and CDR2 as SASEGT. V was shortened by 6 bases and J by 4 bases, with 9 bases between the two germline ends. This CDR3 region has 12 residues. The CDR3 sequence is CASRQGPTEAFF. The DNA for the CDR3 is TGTGCCAGCAGGCAGGGCCCCACTGAAGCTTTCTTT.

The CDR3 DNA follows: TGTGCCAGCAGTTCGACAGGGGAACTCTACGAGCAGTACTTC. Translated, it gives CASSSTGELYEQYF. The chain carries TRBV28 and TRBJ2-7; TRBD1 matches at 8 bases. The V and J ends lost 4 bases and 3 bases, in that order; junction bases with no gene match: 5. The CDR3 length is 14 residues. CDR1 and CDR2 (germline): MDHEN, SYDVKM.

The chain has TRBV6-6 and TRBJ1-1, with 8 bases lining up with TRBD1. There are 14 residues in the CDR3. Germline assignment: CDR1 MNHNY and CDR2 SVGAGI (reference sequence). V gave up 7 bases and J gave up 6 bases; unmatched junction bases: 10. DNA for the CDR3: TGTGCCAGCACCTTCGGACAGGGAAAGGCTGAAGCTTTCTTT. It codes for CASTFGQGKAEAFF.

CDR3 DNA sequence: TGTGCCAGCAGCTTTGGTAGCGGGAGATCCGGGGCCAACGTCCTGACTTTC. Translating it yields CASSFGSGRSGANVLTF. The chain couples TRBV7-8 to TRBJ2-6, with TRBD2 identical over 9 bases. V dropped 3 bases and J dropped 4; count of bases not matched to a gene: 7. CDR1 and CDR2 (germline): SGHVS, FQNEAQ. There are 17 residues in the CDR3.

In its sample, this clone was seen once. This chain joins TRBV28 and TRBJ2-1; D gene uncertain. Deletions cut 3 bases from V and 6 bases from J, with 12 bases between. The CDR3 is 14 amino acids. Germline CDR1 reads MDHEN; CDR2 reads SYDVKM. CDR3 nucleotide sequence: TGTGCCAGCAGTTTGATCAGCTCGGGCAATGAGCAGTTCTTC. Amino acid sequence: CASSLISSGNEQFF.

The chain couples TRBV7-2 to TRBJ2-1; D perhaps matches TRBD2 (6 bases). V lost 8 bases to trimming and J lost 3 bases, with 11 bases between them. In germline, CDR1 is SGHTA, CDR2 FQGNSA. This CDR3 region has 13 residues. DNA for the CDR3: TGTGCCAGCTTACCGCGGGGCTACAATGAGCAGTTCTTC. Protein sequence: CASLPRGYNEQFF.